What follows is one TCR beta chain and its context. CDR1 is DFQATT, CDR2 SNEGSKA, per germline (reference sequence). The CDR3 has 13 amino acids. This specimen belongs to a study of T cells expressing NK-cell markers. TCR beta cDNA was generated via 5'RACE template switching incorporating UMIs. One entry per CDR3 protein, without DNA, is what TCRdb gives after re-calling the 5' RACE reads. The sample table includes hundreds of thousands of distinct CDR3 sequences. The sample comprised blood T cells: a sorted CD56 or NKG2C T cell subset, CD4+ or CD8+ T cells, or bulk PBMC T cells (not recorded which). The chain joins TRBV20-1 to TRBJ1-1; TCRdb's D call, TRBD1, is unchecked because there is no DNA. This receptor was obtained from a woman aged 18-70 years in good health. CDR3 residues: CSAPPGKGTEAFF.